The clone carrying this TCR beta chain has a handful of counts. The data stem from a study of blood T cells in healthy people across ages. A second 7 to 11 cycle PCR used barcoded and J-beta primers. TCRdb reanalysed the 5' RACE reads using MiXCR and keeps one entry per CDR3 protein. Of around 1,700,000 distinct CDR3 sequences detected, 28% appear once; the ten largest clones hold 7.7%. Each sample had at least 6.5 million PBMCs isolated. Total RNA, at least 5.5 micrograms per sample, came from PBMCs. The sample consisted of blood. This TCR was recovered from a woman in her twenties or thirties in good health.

The DNA of the CDR3 is TGCGCCAGCAGCCAAGAGGAGGATTGGGGAAAACTGTTTTTT. This codes for CASSQEEDWGKLFF. The rearrangement joins TRBV4-1 to TRBJ1-4, with no clear D. CDR3 length: 14 amino acids. Germline V gene data show CDR1 as MGHRA and CDR2 as YSYEKL. Trimming removed 0 bases from V and 10 bases from J, with 12 bases in between.